This T cell receptor beta chain was retrieved from a study of blood T cell repertoires in COVID-19 (dated by TCRdb to 2020 to 2022). In terms of the full investigation: The collaborator samples originated in the United States, Italy and Spain and spanned the acute and convalescent phases of COVID-19. The prospective study material was composed of cDNA or gDNA derived from T cells, B-cell-depleted T cells, or PBMCs. Deeply sampled blood TCRbeta repertoires from subjects exposed to, actively infected with, or recovered from COVID-19 were included in the dataset. The repertoires were made available in a free public database intended to serve as a resource for research on the immune response to SARS-CoV-2. Samples were obtained from the ongoing ImmuneRACE study (first 160 participants) and from some 1,200 subjects provided by 6 global collaborators. The sample metadata nearly always contained a de-identified subject ID, COVID-19 status, age in years and sex. HLA class I and class II types, where available, came from metadata supplied by the sample provider rather than from assay-based typing. General study outcomes and caveats: The quantity of clinical and demographic metadata differed by source and by participant and was supplied without curation.

TCRbeta CDR3 regions were amplified from genomic DNA by means of the immunoSEQ Assay, a bias-controlled multiplex PCR. Concerning the study's data processing: The number of nucleated cells in each sample was estimated by amplification of reference gene primers within the assay. To quantify the absolute abundance of each unique TCRbeta CDR3 rearrangement, sequence reads were collapsed and filtered. For each sample, productive Simpson clonality was calculated as the square root of Simpson's diversity index across productive rearrangements. TCRdb mirrors the immuneACCESS table, restricted to in-frame sequences. Some clones are absent from its copies; in checked studies, under half trace to an unresolved V gene, and the reason for the others is unknown. The V and J calls and the clone size are those of that table, but D and trimming were determined from the DNA. This sample holds hundreds of thousands of clones; about four fifths were observed only once. The ten most abundant clones make up about 7.4% of the sample.

From cysteine to phenylalanine, the CDR3 is 15 amino acids long. Only the CDR3 DNA is retained, 45 bases long and in frame from the first base. Unmatched junction bases come to 5, with V trimmed by 2 bases and J by 6 bases. From a lookup of the germline V gene, CDR1 and CDR2 are SGHTA and FQGTGA. Each collaborating institution followed its own protocols to collect whole blood in K2EDTA tubes. For TCRbeta analysis, collaborator samples were shipped as frozen whole blood, as isolated PBMCs, or as DNA extracted from either sample type. This clone was seen more than once but under ten times. Its antigen is currently not known. The sample holds no much larger clone one base away, and base qualities are not on file.

The rearranged segments are TRBV7-3 and TRBJ2-1, and 9 junctional nucleotides match TRBD2. Sequencing used peripheral blood. This receptor was obtained from a woman aged 50 to 60 with acute or convalescent COVID-19. At the DNA level, the sequence is TGTGCCAGCAGCTTATTGGCGGGAGGGCTCAATGAGCAGTTCTTC. Translation gives CASSLLAGGLNEQFF.